The sequence of this TCR beta chain was determined in a study of cytomegalovirus exposure and HLA in healthy donors. Researchers ran the PCR with 60 Vbeta and 13 Jbeta primers. Source study methods: Later, an analysis found roughly 80 million unique TCR beta chains, and approximately 10 million of these were shared. Only in-frame clones appear in the TCRdb table, and some are missing; sequencing was by immunoSEQ multiplex PCR. That table gives V, J and clone size, and the DNA gave D and trimming. The table records about 190,000 clones, roughly four fifths of them present only once. As concerns this clone: Antigen unknown.

V lost 0 bases and J lost 7; bases outside the gene matches: 5. The CDR3 consists of 15 residues. The germline V gene has CDR1 MGHRA and CDR2 YSYEKL. Overall study findings and caveats: In a later analysis, V- and J-gene trimming of beta chains associated with a DCLRE1C missense variant, replicated independently.

The sequence derives from a woman aged 30 to 39 in good health and CMV-seropositive. This rearrangement joins TRBV4-1 to TRBJ2-5; TRBD2 agrees at 10 bases. The sequencing input was PBMCs. CDR3: CASSQDLSGGATQYF. Here the CDR3 DNA reads TGCGCCAGCAGCCAAGATCTGAGCGGGGGGGCGACCCAGTACTTC.